Shown below are 19 T cell receptor delta chains from a single sample sequenced in a study of γδ T cells in repeated Plasmodium falciparum infection. TCRdb applied CATT to the multiplex PCR reads for clone calling. The sample records more than 45,000 delta-chain clones, around 1.5% being singletons. Bulk repertoires came from Vgamma9/Vdelta2+ or Vdelta2-negative gammadelta T cells flow-sorted from PBMC. Sequenced sample: gamma-delta T cells from blood. The receptors shown here come from a pool of human donors (malaria-infected and uninfected, not separated).

At least ten counts were recorded for this clone. The translation of this DNA and the TCRdb protein of a much larger clone differ at residue 13, probably owing to a read error; the protein shown here is translated from the DNA. This chain uses TRDV1 with TRDJ1; TRDD3 aligns across 12 bases. Germline CDR1 and CDR2: TSWWSYY and QGS. The V gene end was trimmed by 0 bases and the J gene end by 1 base; junction bases not matched to a gene: 9. The CDR3 runs 19 residues. The CDR3 protein is CALGELSGGYATGTDKLIF. CDR3 sequence (DNA): TGTGCTCTTGGGGAACTATCTGGGGGATACGCGACTGGCACCGATAAACTCATCTTT.

Notes on this clone: A read error is likely here: a far larger clone is one base away. At the DNA level, this CDR3 is encoded by other sequences in the same sample as well. The J gene has no call, while the V gene is TRDV2. The CDR3 is made up of 12 amino acids. Looked up from germline, CDR1 is GEAIGNYY and CDR2 is EKD. In nucleotides, the CDR3 is TGTGCCTGTGACACCCCAGCTGAATGGCTCATCTTT. Translating it yields CACDTPAEWLIF.

This clone was counted a few times. TCRdb lists the protein of a much larger clone for this DNA, which differs at residue 6, so this is likely a read error; the protein given here is translated from the DNA itself. The DNA for the CDR3 is TGTGCTCTTGGGGAAGGCCCCCTGTACTGGGGGTCTTCCGATAAACTCATCTTT. Its translation: CALGEGPLYWGSSDKLIF. The gene calls are TRDV1 and TRDJ1; 8 bases match TRDD3. Germline V gives CDR1 TSWWSYY, CDR2 QGS. V lost 2 bases and J lost 3; bases outside the gene matches: 14. The CDR3 covers 18 residues.

This clone was seen many times. This likely traces to a read error, being one base from a far larger clone. The sample carries other DNA sequences with the same CDR3. J is TRDJ1 and V is TRDV1, with 12 bases that match TRDD3. The length of the CDR3 is 16 residues. Germline V gene data show CDR1 as TSWWSYY and CDR2 as QGS. The CDR3 here is CALGNNWGIHVDKLIF. Written as DNA, the CDR3 is TGTGCCCTTGGGAATAACTGGGGGATACACGTCGATAAACTCATCTTT.

This clone was counted at least ten times. TCRdb attributes to this sequence the protein of a much larger clone, which differs from the DNA translation at residue 13; a read error is likely, and the protein displayed is translated from the DNA. The V gene is TRDV1, the J gene TRDJ1; D perhaps matches TRDD3 (5 bases). CDR3 length: 19 residues. The germline gives CDR1 TSWWSYY, CDR2 QGS. Trimming pared 0 bases from V and 7 bases from J, leaving 27 bases between. This chain's CDR3 is CALGELAPNSVTQWGKLIF. In nucleotides, the CDR3 is TGTGCTCTTGGGGAACTAGCTCCGAACTCGGTTACACAGTGGGGTAAACTCATCTTT.

The sample holds a few counts of this clone. TCRdb lists the protein of a much larger clone for this DNA, which differs at residue 13, so this is likely a read error; the protein given here is translated from the DNA itself. V gene TRDV1 combines with J gene TRDJ1; 10 bases fit TRDD3. The J gene, missing from TCRdb, was assigned here through DNA to germline matching. The CDR3 contains 18 residues. J lost 4 bases, V lost 2 bases, and 13 bases had no gene match. The germline CDR1 and CDR2 sequences are TSWWSYY and QGS. The CDR3 reads CALGEGLVGGYMIDKLIF. CDR3 nucleotide sequence: TGTGCTCTTGGGGAAGGCCTTGTTGGGGGATACATGATCGATAAACTCATCTTT.

A note on this clone: A far bigger clonotype differs at one base, so this is likely a read error. Different DNA sequences within this sample yield the same CDR3. The J gene is TRDJ1, the V gene TRDV1; the match to TRDD2 covers 8 bases. This CDR3 comprises 21 residues. Germline V gene sequence: CDR1 TSWWSYY, CDR2 QGS. Trimming removed 1 base from V and 4 bases from J; junction bases left unmatched: 23. CDR3 amino acids: CALGEPASYVVLGDTLDKLIF. For the CDR3, the DNA is TGTGCTCTTGGGGAACCGGCTTCCTACGTTGTGCTGGGTGATACGCTCGATAAACTCATCTTT.

This clone was seen a few times. Given a far larger clone just one base away, this is likely a sequencing read error. The sample holds other DNA sequences that translate to the same CDR3. The V gene is TRDV3, the J gene TRDJ1, with D perhaps TRDD3 (5 bases). Germline V CDR1 and CDR2: TVYSNPD, GDNSRS (reference sequence). The CDR3 length is 17 residues. The CDR3 sequence is CAFRSCTGHPYTDKLIF. Written as DNA, the CDR3 is TGTGCCTTTCGCTCCTGTACTGGCCACCCGTACACCGACAAACTCATCTTT.

About this clone itself: TCRdb has a much larger clone's protein, which differs at residue 11 from the translation of this DNA, likely because of a read error; what is shown is the protein translated from the DNA. The chain is built from TRDV1 and TRDJ1; 8 nucleotides align to TRDD3. Assignment of the J gene here rests on matching the DNA to germline, because TCRdb gives none. Per the germline V gene, CDR1 is TSWWSYY and CDR2 is QGS. V gave up 1 base and J gave up 0 bases; unmatched junction bases: 13. CDR3 length: 19 amino acids. The CDR3 bases are TGTGCTCTTGGGGAACCGCGGGGATACCCGGCGAGGTACACCGATAAACTCATCTTT. Its protein is CALGEPRGYPARYTDKLIF.

This clone appeared many times. With only one base between it and a far larger clone, this is likely a read error. The same CDR3 can be traced to other DNA sequences in this sample. The chain uses TRDV1 and TRDJ1; 8 nucleotides align to TRDD3. Germline assignment: CDR1 TSWWSYY and CDR2 QGS. The CDR3 sequence is 22 residues long. With 9 bases clipped from V and 0 bases from J, the junction kept 30 bases outside the gene matches. CDR3 coding DNA: TGTGCTCTCGAGGCCCCGCCGTCCCATACTGGGGGCCGACAACTGTACACCGATAAACTCATCTTT. Amino acids: CALEAPPSHTGGRQLYTDKLIF.

This clone came up a few times. TCRdb's entry gives the protein of a much larger clone, which mismatches this DNA's translation at residue 16, likely from a read error; the protein reported here is translated from the DNA. This rearrangement joins TRDV1 to TRDJ1; 7 bases are a match to TRDD3. TCRdb carries no J gene annotation; the J gene was assigned here by matching the DNA with germline. The CDR3 contains 19 residues. The germline CDR1 and CDR2 sequences are TSWWSYY and QGS. CDR3 sequence: CALGEHKADWGARVDRLIF. Here the CDR3 DNA reads TGTGCTCTTGGGGAACATAAGGCGGACTGGGGTGCTCGGGTCGATAGACTCATCTTT.

In its sample, this clone was seen many times. The translation of this DNA and the TCRdb protein of a much larger clone differ at residue 3, probably owing to a read error; the protein shown here is translated from the DNA. V gene TRDV1 combines with J gene TRDJ1; 7 bases align to TRDD3. This CDR3 region has 16 residues. Germline V gives CDR1 TSWWSYY, CDR2 QGS. CDR3 region: CAPGEGGFWGANKLIF. CDR3 coding DNA: TGTGCTCCTGGGGAAGGGGGTTTCTGGGGGGCGAACAAACTCATCTTT.

This clone was counted a few times. This likely reflects a read error, since a far larger clone is one base away. In the same sample, other DNA sequences code for this CDR3. The rearrangement joins TRDV1 to TRDJ1, with a weak D call TRDD3 (8 bases). The CDR3 runs to 18 residues. The V end lost 5 bases, the J end lost 4 bases, and 26 bases lay between the germline ends. The germline V gene encodes CDR1 TSWWSYY and CDR2 QGS. CDR3 in DNA: TGTGCTCTTGGGAAGGCCTTCCTCCGTACTGGGGGCTTCGATAAACTCATCTTT. It yields the protein CALGKAFLRTGGFDKLIF.

In its sample, this clone was seen many times. Other DNA sequences from this sample encode an identical CDR3 as well. The chain joins TRDV1 to TRDJ1; possible D gene TRDD2, 6 bases. The CDR3 totals 21 residues. With 1 base removed from V and 0 bases from J, the gap between germline ends came to 27 bases. Germline V CDR1 and CDR2: TSWWSYY, QGS. CDR3 sequence reads: CALGERGPTVLVRSYTDKLIF. The CDR3 DNA is TGTGCTCTTGGGGAACGGGGTCCTACCGTACTTGTACGGTCGTACACCGATAAACTCATCTTT.

This clone was seen at least ten times. This chain uses TRDV1 with TRDJ1; 8 positions match TRDD3. Trimming took 0 bases from V and 2 from J; bases not matched to a gene: 11. This CDR3 comprises 18 residues. CDR1 is TSWWSYY and CDR2 is QGS in the germline V gene. The CDR3, as DNA: TGTGCTCTTGGGGAACTTTGCCCCTACGTGGGGGATACCGATAAACTCATCTTT. It codes for CALGELCPYVGDTDKLIF.

Worth noting for this clone: TCRdb pairs this DNA with a much larger clone's protein that differs at residue 4, likely a read error; the protein shown was translated from the DNA. The chain is built from TRDV1 and TRDJ1; 7 bases map to TRDD3. Per germline, CDR1 TSWWSYY and CDR2 QGS. The CDR3 sequence is 23 residues long. The CDR3 protein is CALEETSVLGRLGITTYTDKLIF. For the CDR3, the DNA is TGTGCTCTTGAGGAAACTTCGGTTCTAGGGAGACTGGGGATTACTACGTACACCGATAAACTCATCTTT.

With regard to this clone: The TCRdb record carries a much larger clone's protein, which differs from this DNA's translation at residue 6; a read error is the likely cause, and the protein listed here is the DNA translation. The V call is TRDV1, the J call TRDJ1; TRDD2 matches 7 bases. Matching the DNA to germline supplied the J gene, which TCRdb does not give. The CDR3 runs to 16 residues. CDR1 is TSWWSYY and CDR2 is QGS in the germline V gene. The V and J ends lost 3 bases and 0 bases, in that order; junction bases with no gene match: 7. The CDR3 DNA reads TGTGCTCTTGGGGATAGCCTTCCTCCGGACACCGATAAACTCATCTTT. Its protein is CALGDSLPPDTDKLIF.

In regard to this clone: TCRdb lists the protein of a much larger clone for this DNA, which differs at residue 12, so this is likely a read error; the protein given here is translated from the DNA itself. This chain joins TRDV3 and TRDJ1, with 11 bases fitting TRDD3. The J gene is absent in TCRdb and was assigned here via DNA matching to germline. From germline, CDR1 is TVYSNPD and CDR2 GDNSRS (reference sequence). The CDR3 has 17 residues. V was clipped by 3 bases and J by 3 bases; unmatched bases: 15. DNA for the CDR3: TGTGCCTTGCGTCGGCCTGGGGGATACCCGTACGCCGATAAACTCATCTTT. Its protein is CALRRPGGYPYADKLIF.

In this sample, this clone turned up many times. This DNA's translation differs at residue 16 from TCRdb's protein, which comes from a much larger clone; a read error is likely, and the protein shown is translated from the DNA. The rearrangement joins TRDV2 to TRDJ1, with 9 bases identical to TRDD3. From germline, CDR1 is GEAIGNYY and CDR2 EKD. This CDR3 has 17 amino acids. CDR3 DNA sequence: TGTGCCTGTGACACCTTACTGGGGGACCCATACACCGATAAACTCACCTTT. It encodes CACDTLLGDPYTDKLTF.